The 16 T cell receptor beta chains presented below share a single source sample, sequenced in a study of CD8 T cells in ankylosing spondylitis. MiXCR, applied by TCRdb to the 5' RACE reads, yields one record per CDR3 protein. The data hold 120,000 or so distinct CDR3 sequences, with around 13% observed a single time. Material for sequencing was blood, either unsorted or a sorted T cell fraction (not recorded which). The source is a female donor with ankylosing spondylitis or in good health (not recorded which).

This clonotype showed up just a few times. The chain links TRBV7-2 to TRBJ1-2; D perhaps matches TRBD1 (5 bases). This CDR3 is built from 14 residues. V gave up 4 bases and J gave up 8 bases, with 17 bases separating them. CDR1 and CDR2 (germline): SGHTA, FQGNSA. In DNA form, the CDR3 reads TGTGCCAGCAGCTCGACCACGGGGGGAGCGGGCTACACCTTC. It translates to CASSSTTGGAGYTF.

This clonotype has only a few counts. CDR3 in amino acids: CASSLLAGVGNEQFF. DNA for the CDR3: TGCGCCAGCAGCTTACTAGCGGGAGTGGGGAATGAGCAGTTCTTC. The chain joins TRBV5-1 to TRBJ2-1; 11 nucleotides agree with TRBD2. The length of the CDR3 is 15 residues. Germline-derived CDR1 and CDR2 are SGHRS and YFSETQ. The V gene end was trimmed by 2 bases and the J gene end by 7 bases; junction bases not matched to a gene: 5.

V is TRBV19 and J is TRBJ2-2, with 13 bases lining up with TRBD2. CDR3 size: 15 residues. The ends lost 8 bases at V and 5 bases at J; junction bases unmatched: 5. The germline gives CDR1 LNHDA, CDR2 SQIVND (reference sequence). The CDR3 DNA sequence: TGTGCCAGTCAACTAGCGGGAGGGGGTACCGGGGAGCTGTTTTTT. Protein: CASQLAGGGTGELFF.

The chain joins TRBV20-1 to TRBJ1-2; no clear D gene. Trimming took off 2 bases at V and 6 bases at J, with 7 bases between the two ends. Germline CDR1 reads DFQATT; CDR2 reads SNEGSKA (reference sequence). The CDR3 sequence is 11 residues long. The CDR3 region has the DNA TGCAGTGCTAGACCCGGGGATGGCTACACCTTC. It yields the protein CSARPGDGYTF.

A few counts support this clonotype. The gene calls are TRBV20-1 and TRBJ1-1, with D unresolved. The CDR3 covers 14 residues. V gave up 4 bases and J gave up 1 base, with 13 bases separating them. Germline CDR1 is DFQATT and CDR2 is SNEGSKA (reference sequence). The CDR3 reads CSATTGYQNTEAFF. The CDR3 nucleotides are TGCAGTGCTACCACGGGATATCAGAACACTGAAGCTTTCTTT.

This clonotype was recorded many times. The genes are TRBV7-3 and TRBJ2-7, with no clear D. The CDR3 consists of 13 residues. Germline V gene lookup returns CDR1 SGHTA and CDR2 FQGTGA. Deletions cut 6 bases from V and 7 bases from J, with 16 bases between. The CDR3 here is CASSPAPTEEQYF. For the CDR3, the DNA is TGTGCCAGCAGTCCGGCCCCCACGGAGGAGCAGTACTTC.

In its sample, this clonotype was seen many times. The chain is built from TRBV12-3 or TRBV12-4 and TRBJ1-1; 9 nucleotides agree with TRBD1. Trimming removed 3 bases from V and 4 bases from J; junction bases left unmatched: 6. This CDR3 spans 15 amino acids. The CDR3 DNA sequence: TGTGCCAGCAGTTTCACAGGGGGCCCGGGCACTGAAGCTTTCTTT. This encodes CASSFTGGPGTEAFF.

This clonotype appeared many times. The chain couples TRBV5-1 to TRBJ2-1, with D maybe TRBD2 (5 bases). There are 15 residues in the CDR3. Trimming took off 0 bases at V and 8 bases at J, with 15 bases between the two ends. Germline-derived CDR1 and CDR2 are SGHRS and YFSETQ. The CDR3 reads CASSLGTGVLDEQFF. The CDR3 nucleotides are TGCGCCAGCAGCTTGGGGACTGGGGTGTTGGATGAGCAGTTCTTC.

Ten or more counts support this clonotype. This chain links TRBV7-2 with TRBJ2-7; 7 bases are a match to TRBD2. CDR1 SGHTA and CDR2 FQGNSA come from the germline V gene. The J segment lost 2 bases and the V segment lost 5 bases, leaving 9 bases of the junction unmatched. The CDR3 length is 15 residues. The CDR3 sequence: CASSLGGGLPYEQYF. The CDR3 DNA follows: TGTGCCAGCAGCCTCGGGGGAGGGCTTCCCTACGAGCAGTACTTC.

With respect to this clonotype: One junction end does not reproduce the germline sequence, and a read error may be involved. The CDR3 reads CASSPGYEQHF. In DNA, the CDR3 is TGCGCCAGCAGCCCGGGCTACGAGCAGCACTTC. The chain carries TRBV5-1 and TRBJ2-7; D remains unclear. The CDR3 is 11 amino acids. Looked up from germline, CDR1 is SGHRS and CDR2 is YFSETQ.

The chain links TRBV20-1 to TRBJ2-1; D possibly corresponds to TRBD2 (7 bases). V dropped 2 bases and J dropped 6 bases, with 11 bases sitting between them. This CDR3 contains 13 residues. Germline V gene data show CDR1 as DFQATT and CDR2 as SNEGSKA (reference sequence). CDR3 nucleotides: TGCAGTGCTAGAAGGGGGGGCGGCAATGAGCAGTTCTTC. Protein sequence: CSARRGGGNEQFF.

The rearrangement joins TRBV5-1 to TRBJ2-1; TRBD2 matches at 12 bases. J lost 2 bases, V lost 4 bases, and 13 bases had no gene match. The CDR3 length is 19 residues. Germline loops: CDR1 SGHRS, CDR2 YFSETQ. The CDR3 reads CASSQIRGLAGSAYNEQFF. Written as DNA, the CDR3 is TGCGCCAGCAGCCAGATCCGTGGACTAGCGGGAAGTGCCTACAATGAGCAGTTCTTC.

The chain carries TRBV2 and TRBJ2-1, with D possibly TRBD2 on 6 matching bases. The V gene lost 7 bases and the J gene lost 5 bases, with 18 bases spanning the gap. Looked up from germline, CDR1 is SNHLY and CDR2 is FYNNEI. This CDR3 spans 15 amino acids. The CDR3 DNA follows: TGTGCCAGCAACCGAGGAGGGACTCTAAACAATGAGCAGTTCTTC. Translating it yields CASNRGGTLNNEQFF.

The rearrangement joins TRBV2 to TRBJ1-2, with 7 bases matching TRBD1. Per the germline V gene, CDR1 is SNHLY and CDR2 is FYNNEI. CDR3 size: 15 residues. With V trimmed by 2 bases and J by 2 bases, 5 bases remained unmatched. This chain's CDR3 is CASSEWDSNNYGYTF. The DNA of the CDR3 is TGTGCCAGCAGTGAATGGGACAGTAACAACTATGGCTACACCTTC.

This clonotype was recorded a few times. J is TRBJ2-2 and V is TRBV5-1; 11 bases map to TRBD2. CDR1 SGHRS and CDR2 YFSETQ come from the germline V gene. The CDR3 runs 16 residues. The junction had 10 bases not matched to a gene; V was cut back by 6 bases and J by 6 bases. CDR3 coding DNA: TGCGCCAGCATCCTTACTAGCGGGAGTATGTCCGGGGAGCTGTTTTTT. Its translation is CASILTSGSMSGELFF.

Ten or more counts support this clonotype. The chain employs TRBV3-1 and TRBJ2-3; 8 bases match TRBD2. V gave up 10 bases and J gave up 3 bases; unmatched junction bases: 9. Per germline, CDR1 LGHDT and CDR2 YNNKEL (reference sequence). The CDR3 length is 14 residues. The CDR3 DNA reads TGTGCCACCCAAGCGGGAGTTAGGACAGATACGCAGTATTTT. Translated, it gives CATQAGVRTDTQYF.